A single sample is the source of the 24 T cell receptor beta chains below, sequenced in a study of T cell responses to AZD1222 COVID-19 vaccine. TCRdb keeps only in-frame clones here, not all; method: immunoSEQ multiplex PCR. Found here are 100,000 to 150,000 clones, 65% to 90% of them singletons; the top ten hold about a fifth. The source material was peripheral blood, sampled on day 0 of AZD1222 vaccination. The receptors shown here come from an adult in good health.

The chain carries TRBV7-6 and TRBJ1-2; D gene unclear. This CDR3 spans 13 amino acids. Trimming removed 2 bases from V and 6 bases from J, with 10 bases in between. Germline V gives CDR1 SGHVS, CDR2 FNYEAQ. The CDR3: CASSLQPTDGYTF. The CDR3 nucleotides are TGTGCCAGCAGCTTACAGCCAACGGATGGCTACACCTTC.

The chain has TRBV28 and TRBJ1-2, with D unresolved. The CDR3 loop spans 12 amino acids. The germline V gene encodes CDR1 MDHEN and CDR2 SYDVKM. Trimming took 4 bases from V and 6 from J, leaving 9 bases between them. The CDR3 loop is CASSSREDGYTF. CDR3 coding DNA: TGTGCCAGCAGTTCGAGAGAAGATGGCTACACCTTC.

This clone came up once. The chain carries TRBV19 and TRBJ1-5; 7 bases line up with TRBD1. The trim removed 10 bases at V and 0 bases at J, leaving 3 bases unmatched. The CDR3 contains 13 residues. CDR1 and CDR2 (germline): LNHDA, SQIVND (reference sequence). The DNA of the CDR3 is TGTGCCACCGGACAGGATAGCAATCAGCCCCAGCATTTT. It is translated as CATGQDSNQPQHF.

The gene calls are TRBV2 and TRBJ2-1; 8 bases align to TRBD1. Trimming at V came to 5 bases and at J to 5 bases, leaving 8 bases not matched to a gene. The germline gives CDR1 SNHLY, CDR2 FYNNEI. This CDR3 contains 15 residues. As DNA, the CDR3 is TGTGCCAGCAGTCAGAGGACAGGGACCGACAATGAGCAGTTCTTC. Protein: CASSQRTGTDNEQFF.

The rearrangement links TRBV7-9 to TRBJ1-1; no definite D call. Deletions cut 2 bases from V and 2 bases from J, with 12 bases between. The CDR3 is made up of 15 amino acids. Germline CDR1 reads SEHNR; CDR2 reads FQNEAQ (reference sequence). CDR3 in amino acids: CASSLRSGPNTEAFF. Written as DNA, the CDR3 is TGTGCCAGCAGCTTAAGATCCGGGCCTAACACTGAAGCTTTCTTT.

The rearrangement joins TRBV14 to TRBJ2-7, with 7 bases aligning to TRBD1. This CDR3 has 15 amino acids. From germline, CDR1 is SGHDN and CDR2 FVKESK. V dropped 1 base and J dropped 6; count of bases not matched to a gene: 9. The CDR3 is CASSQVPRGPGEQYF. The CDR3 region has the DNA TGTGCCAGCAGCCAAGTCCCTAGGGGGCCGGGCGAGCAGTACTTC.

The chain carries TRBV18 and TRBJ1-5; D possibly corresponds to TRBD1 (6 bases). The CDR3 length is 17 residues. Trimming took 3 bases from V and 1 from J, leaving 16 bases between them. Germline V gene data show CDR1 as KGHSH and CDR2 as LQKENI. This CDR3 reads CASSPGVRQESNQPQHF. The CDR3 bases are TGTGCCAGCTCACCGGGGGTCCGACAGGAGAGCAATCAGCCCCAGCATTTT.

The genes are TRBV10-3 and TRBJ2-1; D may be TRBD1 (5 bases). V was shortened by 0 bases and J by 0 bases, with 12 bases between the two germline ends. Germline values: CDR1 ENHRY, CDR2 SYGVKD. The CDR3 sequence is 17 residues long. In nucleotides, the CDR3 is TGTGCCATCAGTGAGTCGTGGCAGGGAAGCTCCTACAATGAGCAGTTCTTC. Amino acids: CAISESWQGSSYNEQFF.

The chain is built from TRBV13 and TRBJ2-3; D assignment may be TRBD1 or TRBD2 (6 bases each). Per the germline V gene, CDR1 is PRHDT and CDR2 is FYEKMQ (reference sequence). Trimming removed 5 bases at V and 5 bases at J, with 23 bases between. This CDR3 region has 17 residues. The CDR3 region is CASSLPDRGAGRDTQYF. The CDR3 DNA reads as TGTGCCAGCAGCCTCCCTGATAGGGGGGCTGGGAGAGATACGCAGTATTTT.

V gene TRBV28 combines with J gene TRBJ1-2; 7 positions agree with TRBD1. Germline loops: CDR1 MDHEN, CDR2 SYDVKM. The CDR3 totals 15 residues. J was trimmed by 5 bases and V by 3 bases; bases with no gene match: 9. The CDR3 reads CASSLDTGTVYGYTF. The CDR3, as DNA: TGTGCCAGCAGTTTGGATACCGGGACAGTATATGGCTACACCTTC.

The chain has TRBV5-4 and TRBJ1-6; D is perhaps TRBD1 (5 bases). V lost 4 bases, J lost 9 bases, and 14 bases lay in between. CDR1 and CDR2 (germline): SGHNT, YYREEE (reference sequence). This CDR3 region has 14 residues. The CDR3 region has the DNA TGTGCCAGCAGCCTAGCGGGGCTTGGTTCACCCCTCCACTTT. Translating it yields CASSLAGLGSPLHF.

This rearrangement joins TRBV6-5 to TRBJ1-5, with 7 bases fitting TRBD1. The CDR3 contains 16 residues. V gave up 2 bases and J gave up 6 bases; unmatched junction bases: 10. CDR1 is MNHEY, CDR2 SVGAGI, per germline. CDR3: CASSYTAGDRLQPQHF. Here the CDR3 DNA reads TGTGCCAGCAGTTACACGGCCGGGGACAGACTTCAGCCCCAGCATTTT.

V gene TRBV5-4 combines with J gene TRBJ2-2; 8 bases align to TRBD1. This CDR3 contains 17 residues. The germline CDR1 and CDR2 sequences are SGHNT and YYREEE (reference sequence). The ends lost 0 bases at V and 2 bases at J; junction bases unmatched: 6. CDR3 DNA sequence: TGTGCCAGCAGCTTGGCCCCCGGACAGGGCAACACCGGGGAGCTGTTTTTT. This codes for CASSLAPGQGNTGELFF.

The V gene is TRBV12-5, the J gene TRBJ2-5, with D perhaps TRBD1 or TRBD2 (5 bases each). The V and J ends lost 6 bases and 5 bases respectively, with 10 bases between them. CDR3 length: 12 amino acids. Germline V gives CDR1 LGHNT, CDR2 FRNRAP. The chain's CDR3 is CASGPGAETQYF. Written as DNA, the CDR3 is TGTGCTAGTGGGCCCGGGGCGGAGACCCAGTACTTC.

The chain couples TRBV4-3 to TRBJ1-6; TRBD1 aligns across 8 bases. V gave up 4 bases and J gave up 7 bases; unmatched junction bases: 6. This CDR3 is 15 amino acids long. Germline CDR1 reads LGHNA; CDR2 reads YSLEER. CDR3 DNA sequence: TGCGCCAGCAGCCTAGGACAGGGAACCAATTCACCCCTCCACTTT. Protein sequence: CASSLGQGTNSPLHF.

This clone was detected only once. The chain couples TRBV7-8 to TRBJ1-3; 11 bases agree with TRBD1. With V trimmed by 1 base and J by 0 bases, 14 bases remained unmatched. The CDR3 sequence is 21 residues long. CDR1 and CDR2 from the germline V gene are SGHVS and FQNEAQ. The CDR3 is CASSLVPGGPGTGGSGNTIYF. As DNA, the CDR3 is TGTGCCAGCAGCTTAGTACCCGGGGGCCCTGGGACAGGGGGCTCTGGAAACACCATATATTTT.

The CDR3, as DNA: TGCGCCAGCAGGTCTAGCGGGGGGGGCAATGAGCAGTTCTTC. Its protein product is CASRSSGGGNEQFF. V gene TRBV10-1 combines with J gene TRBJ2-1; 12 bases map to TRBD2. The CDR3 has 14 residues. In germline, CDR1 is WNHNN, CDR2 SYGVQD (reference sequence). The ends lost 6 bases at V and 6 bases at J; junction bases unmatched: 3.

The rearrangement uses TRBV30 and TRBJ2-1; 8 bases align to TRBD2. Germline loops: CDR1 GTSNPN, CDR2 SVGIG (reference sequence). V was clipped by 7 bases and J by 6 bases; unmatched bases: 5. CDR3 size: 12 residues. The CDR3 sequence is CASREGLNEQFF. The CDR3 bases are TGTGCCTCTCGGGAGGGGCTCAATGAGCAGTTCTTC.

This chain links TRBV6-2 or TRBV6-3 with TRBJ1-1; D is uncertain. Trimming shortened V by 2 bases and J by 1 base, and 8 bases separated the two germline ends. The CDR3 totals 14 residues. The germline CDR1 and CDR2 sequences are MNHEY and SVGEGT. The CDR3 bases are TGTGCCAGCAGTTACGTGGGCGAGAACACTGAAGCTTTCTTT. It encodes CASSYVGENTEAFF.

The chain links TRBV5-5 to TRBJ1-5; D may be TRBD1 (5 bases). There are 15 residues in the CDR3. Germline V gene data show CDR1 as SGHKS and CDR2 as YYEKEE (reference sequence). The V gene lost 0 bases and the J gene lost 6 bases, with 13 bases spanning the gap. The CDR3 loop reads CASSLDDRWTQPQHF. In DNA form, the CDR3 reads TGTGCCAGCAGCTTGGACGACAGATGGACTCAGCCCCAGCATTTT.

This chain uses TRBV9 with TRBJ2-7; the D is unclear. The CDR3 has 15 amino acids. Germline V CDR1 and CDR2: SGDLS, YYNGEE. Trimming removed 4 bases at V and 2 bases at J, with 16 bases between. The DNA of the CDR3 is TGTGCCAGCAGCCCATACGGAGACGAAACCTACGAGCAGTACTTC. This sequence encodes CASSPYGDETYEQYF.

V and J are TRBV6-5 and TRBJ1-2, with D maybe TRBD1 (6 bases). The CDR3 sequence is 13 residues long. V was shortened by 2 bases and J by 5 bases, with 9 bases between the two germline ends. Looked up from germline, CDR1 is MNHEY and CDR2 is SVGAGI. CDR3 sequence (DNA): TGTGCCAGCAGTTACGGGGGCGGGTATGGCTACACCTTC. Translation: CASSYGGGYGYTF.

This clone was seen only a few times. The J gene is TRBJ2-1, the V gene TRBV10-2; D is perhaps TRBD1 (5 bases). Germline V gene lookup returns CDR1 WSHSY and CDR2 SAAADI. The CDR3 loop spans 12 amino acids. The V end was cut by 4 bases, the J end by 8 bases, with 9 bases between. CDR3 region: CASSVGAHEQFF. CDR3 nucleotide sequence: TGCGCCAGCAGTGTTGGGGCACATGAGCAGTTCTTC.

This clone was counted once. This chain connects TRBV5-1 to TRBJ1-5, with D maybe TRBD1 (5 bases). The CDR3 consists of 14 residues. Trimming stripped 0 bases from V and 6 bases from J, with 10 bases between. CDR1 is SGHRS, CDR2 YFSETQ, per germline. CDR3 coding DNA: TGCGCCAGCAGCTTGGGGGGGAAGGGTCAGCCCCAGCATTTT. Translation gives CASSLGGKGQPQHF.